The clone carrying this T cell receptor beta chain was found a few times. This specimen comes from a study of blood T cell repertoires in COVID-19. Germline loops: CDR1 MDHEN, CDR2 SYDVKM. The CDR3 totals 16 residues. Trimming pared 4 bases from V and 5 bases from J, leaving 21 bases between. Repertoires were generated with immunoSEQ multiplex PCR, while TCRdb's copy carries only in-frame clones and drops some. The data contain under 200,000 clones, approximately 82% of them seen just once; the ten biggest clones take up over 15%. Sequencing was done on a sample of PBMCs or T cells enriched from blood (not recorded which). This TCR came from a man aged 60 to 75 who had recovered from COVID-19. The chain couples TRBV28 to TRBJ2-7; the D gene is possibly TRBD2 (6 bases). The chain's CDR3 is CASSSPRSGLLDEQYF. As DNA, the CDR3 is TGTGCCAGCAGTTCACCCCGAAGCGGGCTTCTCGACGAGCAGTACTTC.